Ten or more counts support the clone carrying this T cell receptor beta chain. The record originates from a study of CD8+CD57+ T cells in acquired aplastic anemia. Profiles of TCR beta VDJ and CDR3 were generated from a genomic DNA template. TCRdb reanalysed the reads using MiXCR and keeps one entry per CDR3 protein. Of 310,000 or so distinct CDR3 sequences in the sample, approximately 57% were seen once. The sequenced patients had an expansion of CD8+CD57+ cells seen by flow cytometry. Severe acquired aplastic anemia was the diagnosis recorded for all patients. The V gene's germline CDR1 is SGHDT and CDR2 YYEEEE. CDR3 size: 17 residues. Between the trimmed V and J ends, which lost 1 base and 3 bases, there was a span of 16 bases.

The clonotype comes from a human donor with aplastic anemia. The sequenced sample was sorted CD4+, CD8+, or CD8+CD57+ T cells (not recorded which) from PBMCs. The V gene is TRBV5-6, the J gene TRBJ2-2; D is perhaps TRBD1 (6 bases). This CDR3 is CASSLIRGTLYTGELFF. The CDR3 DNA is TGTGCCAGCAGCTTGATCAGGGGCACTCTTTACACCGGGGAGCTGTTTTTT. Full variable domain (outside the CDR3, taken from reference TRBV5-6 and TRBJ2-2): DAGVTQSPTHLIKTRGQQVTLRCSPKSGHDTVSWYQQALGQGPQFIFQYYEEEERQRGNFPDRFSGHQFPNYSSELNVNALLLGDSALYLCASSLIRGTLYTGELFFGEGSRLTVL.